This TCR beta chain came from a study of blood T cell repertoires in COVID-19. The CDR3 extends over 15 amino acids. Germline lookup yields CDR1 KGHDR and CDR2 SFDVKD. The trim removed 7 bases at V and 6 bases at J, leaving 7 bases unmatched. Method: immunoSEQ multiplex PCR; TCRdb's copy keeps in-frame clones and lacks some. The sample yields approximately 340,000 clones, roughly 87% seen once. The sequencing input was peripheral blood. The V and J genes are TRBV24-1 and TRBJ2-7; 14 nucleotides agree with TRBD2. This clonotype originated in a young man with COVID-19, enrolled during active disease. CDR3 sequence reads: CATRAGTSGSGEQYF. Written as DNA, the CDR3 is TGTGCCACCAGGGCCGGGACTAGCGGGAGCGGCGAGCAGTACTTC.